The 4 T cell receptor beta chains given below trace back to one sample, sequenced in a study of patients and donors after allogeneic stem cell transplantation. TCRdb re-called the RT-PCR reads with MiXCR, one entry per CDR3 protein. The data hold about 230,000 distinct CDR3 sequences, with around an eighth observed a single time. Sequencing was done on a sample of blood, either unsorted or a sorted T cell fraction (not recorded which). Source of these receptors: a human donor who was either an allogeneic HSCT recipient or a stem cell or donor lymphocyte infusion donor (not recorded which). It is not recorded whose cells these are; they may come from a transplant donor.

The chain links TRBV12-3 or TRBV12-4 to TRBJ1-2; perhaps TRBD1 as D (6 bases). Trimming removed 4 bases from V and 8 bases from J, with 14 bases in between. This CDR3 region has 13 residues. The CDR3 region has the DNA TGTGCCAGCAGTTCAGAACAGGGTTTGGGCTACACCTTC. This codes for CASSSEQGLGYTF.

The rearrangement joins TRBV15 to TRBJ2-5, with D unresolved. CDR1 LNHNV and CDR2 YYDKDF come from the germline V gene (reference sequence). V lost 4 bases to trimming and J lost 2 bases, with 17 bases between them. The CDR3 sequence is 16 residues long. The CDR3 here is CATSKTQDVRQETQYF. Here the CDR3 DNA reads TGTGCCACCAGCAAGACCCAGGACGTTCGGCAAGAGACCCAGTACTTC. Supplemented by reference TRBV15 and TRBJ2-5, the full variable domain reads DAMVIQNPRYQVTQFGKPVTLSCSQTLNHNVMYWYQQKSSQAPKLLFHYYDKDFNNEADTPDNFQSRRPNTSFCFLDIRSPGLGDTAMYLCATSKTQDVRQETQYFGPGTRLLVL.

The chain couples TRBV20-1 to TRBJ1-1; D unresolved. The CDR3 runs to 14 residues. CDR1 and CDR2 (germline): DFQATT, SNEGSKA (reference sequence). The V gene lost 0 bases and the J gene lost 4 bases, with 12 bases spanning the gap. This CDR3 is CSAREVGFITEAFF. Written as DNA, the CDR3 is TGCAGTGCTAGAGAAGTTGGGTTCATCACTGAAGCTTTCTTT.

CDR3 DNA sequence: TGCGCCAGCAGTCAAGCGAGAGAGGGACAGGACACTGAAGCTTTCTTT. Encoded protein: CASSQAREGQDTEAFF. The chain carries TRBV23-1 and TRBJ1-1, with 8 bases fitting TRBD1. TRBV23-1 is filed as an ORF, its function uncertain. V dropped 2 bases and J dropped 3; count of bases not matched to a gene: 8. The CDR3 extends over 16 amino acids.